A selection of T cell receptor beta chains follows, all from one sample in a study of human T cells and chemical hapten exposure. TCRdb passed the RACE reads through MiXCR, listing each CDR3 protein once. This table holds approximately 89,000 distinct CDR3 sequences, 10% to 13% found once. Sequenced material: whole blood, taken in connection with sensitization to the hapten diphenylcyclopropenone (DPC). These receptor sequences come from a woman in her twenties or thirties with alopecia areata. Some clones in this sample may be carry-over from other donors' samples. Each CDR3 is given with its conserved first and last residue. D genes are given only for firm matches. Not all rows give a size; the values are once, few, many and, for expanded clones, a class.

CSAISGGAIDEQFF	TGCAGTGCTATTAGCGGGGGGGCCATCGATGAGCAGTTCTTC	TRBD2	TRBV20-1	many	TRBJ2-1
CASRGTGKNTEAFF	TGTGCCAGCAGAGGGACAGGGAAGAACACTGAAGCTTTCTTT	TRBD1	TRBV6-5	many	TRBJ1-1
CSVESWLGGGSYNEQFF	TGCAGCGTTGAATCTTGGTTAGGGGGGGGCTCCTACAATGAGCAGTTCTTC	.	TRBV29-1	few	TRBJ2-1
CASTMTGGTDTQYF	TGTGCCAGTACCATGACAGGGGGGACAGATACGCAGTATTTT	TRBD1	TRBV19	.	TRBJ2-3
CASSSMGRTGNTEAFF	TGTGCCAGCAGCTCCATGGGAAGGACAGGGAACACTGAAGCTTTCTTT	TRBD1	TRBV7-9	many	TRBJ1-1
CASRPRTSGRAREQYF	TGTGCAAGTCGCCCCCGGACTAGCGGGAGGGCCAGGGAGCAGTACTTC	.	TRBV12-2	many	TRBJ2-7
CASRRPSSYNEQFF	TGTGCCAGCAGGCGACCCAGCTCCTACAATGAGCAGTTCTTC	.	TRBV6-4	many	TRBJ2-1
CSAMTGGGLYNEQFF	TGCAGTGCTATGACAGGCGGGGGGCTATACAATGAGCAGTTCTTC	TRBD2	TRBV20-1	.	TRBJ2-1
CASSQGQGLDIQYF	TGTGCCAGCAGCCAGGGACAGGGGCTGGACATTCAGTACTTC	TRBD1	TRBV13	many	TRBJ2-4
CASSFRSSGSWGEQFF	TGTGCCAGCAGTTTCCGTTCTAGCGGGAGTTGGGGTGAGCAGTTCTTC	TRBD2	TRBV12-3/TRBV12-4	few	TRBJ2-1
CASSQDGSLYGYTF	TGTGCCAGCAGCCAAGACGGCTCCCTTTATGGCTACACCTTC	.	TRBV14	many	TRBJ1-2
CSAVTSGSSSEQFF	TGCAGTGCGGTAACTAGCGGGAGTAGCAGTGAGCAGTTCTTC	TRBD2	TRBV20-1	few	TRBJ2-1
CASSTTAGANVLTF	TGTGCCAGCAGCACAACGGCTGGGGCCAACGTCCTGACTTTC	.	TRBV11-3	.	TRBJ2-6
CASSPTLDRAQHF	TGTGCCAGCAGTCCTACACTCGATCGAGCCCAGCATTTT	.	TRBV6-5	few	TRBJ1-5
CSARPGGRVDDCF	TGCAGTGCTAGACCCGGTGGGAGGGTAGACGATTGCTTC	TRBD2	TRBV20-1	many	TRBJ2-7
CASSPEGQGGNGYTF	TGCGCCAGCAGCCCTGAGGGACAGGGGGGAAATGGCTACACCTTC	TRBD1	TRBV5-1	many	TRBJ1-2
CASSFGTSGSGETQYF	TGCGCCAGCAGCTTCGGGACTAGCGGGAGTGGAGAGACCCAGTACTTC	TRBD2	TRBV5-1	many	TRBJ2-5
CASRSTGGEKLFF	TGTGCCAGCAGGTCAACAGGGGGTGAAAAACTGTTTTTT	TRBD1	TRBV28	.	TRBJ1-4
CASSLGEGGTEAFF	TGCGCCAGCAGCTTGGGGGAAGGGGGCACTGAAGCTTTCTTT	.	TRBV5-1	many	TRBJ1-1
CAIGTGSFNEQFF	TGTGCCATCGGGACAGGATCTTTTAATGAGCAGTTCTTC	TRBD1	TRBV10-3	.	TRBJ2-1
CASSQTGIYGYGYTF	TGTGCCAGCAGCCAAACAGGGATTTACGGCTATGGCTACACCTTC	.	TRBV3-1	few	TRBJ1-2
CATSDLPLAGGPNGELFF	TGTGCCACCAGTGATTTACCACTAGCGGGAGGGCCAAACGGGGAGCTGTTTTTT	TRBD2	TRBV24-1	many	TRBJ2-2
CATLSPADEQFF	TGTGCCACCCTCAGTCCTGCCGATGAGCAGTTCTTC	.	TRBV12-3/TRBV12-4	many	TRBJ2-1
CRARPGKDYGYTF	TGCAGGGCCCGGCCTGGGAAGGACTATGGCTACACCTTC	.	TRBV20-1	few	TRBJ1-2
CASSSYEAGGPETQYF	TGCGCCAGCAGCTCCTACGAAGCGGGGGGGCCGGAGACCCAGTACTTC	TRBD2	TRBV5-1	many	TRBJ2-5
CSARDRRAIGYTF	TGCAGTGCTAGAGATCGTAGGGCTATTGGCTACACCTTC	.	TRBV20-1	few	TRBJ1-2
CAVTRGSDTQYF	TGTGCCGTCACACGGGGATCAGATACGCAGTATTTT	.	TRBV28	many	TRBJ2-3
CASSSGRGNQPQHF	TGTGCCAGCAGTTCAGGTAGAGGCAATCAGCCCCAGCATTTT	.	TRBV28	many	TRBJ1-5
CASSQGPPGTRAFF	TGCGCCAGCAGCCAAGGCCCCCCCGGGACAAGAGCTTTCTTT	.	TRBV4-3	many	TRBJ1-1
CASSSDKEGYTF	TGTGCCAGCAGCTCGGACAAGGAAGGCTACACCTTC	.	TRBV5-5	few	TRBJ1-2
CASSYQSEGRQPQHF	TGTGCCAGCAGTTACCAGTCGGAGGGAAGGCAGCCCCAGCATTTT	.	TRBV6-2/TRBV6-3	few	TRBJ1-5
CASSLADRGHEQYF	TGTGCCAGCAGCTTAGCGGACAGGGGCCACGAGCAGTACTTC	TRBD1	TRBV7-6	many	TRBJ2-7
CASSTTGGAKNIQYF	TGTGCCAGCAGCACGACAGGAGGGGCCAAAAACATTCAGTACTTC	.	TRBV11-2	many	TRBJ2-4
CASSSSGTSYQETQYF	TGTGCCAGCAGCTCCTCCGGGACTAGCTATCAAGAGACCCAGTACTTC	TRBD2	TRBV6-6	.	TRBJ2-5
CASSQDFRGGPNTGELFF	TGCGCCAGCAGCCAAGATTTCAGGGGTGGGCCCAACACCGGGGAGCTGTTTTTT	.	TRBV4-3	many	TRBJ2-2